Below, one TCR beta chain is given with its context. Its antigen target is currently unknown. No base quality information exists; no much larger clone differs at one position. This sample is part of a study of blood T cell repertoires in COVID-19 (dated by TCRdb to 2018 to 2020). Regarding the study in general: Collaborator samples came from the United States, Italy and Spain and covered acute and convalescent phases of COVID-19. A de-identified subject ID, COVID-19 status, age in years and sex were almost always included in the sample metadata. The material from the prospective study consisted of cDNA or gDNA derived from T cells, B-cell-depleted T cells, or PBMCs. The repertoires were released in a freely available public database intended as a resource for research on the immune response to SARS-CoV-2. Samples came from the ongoing ImmuneRACE study (first 160 participants) plus 1,254 subjects from 6 global collaborators. Subjects who had been exposed to COVID-19, were actively infected with it, or had recovered from it provided the deeply sampled blood TCRbeta repertoires that made up the dataset. Where HLA class I and class II types were available, the types were taken from metadata supplied by the sample provider, not from assay-based typing.

The immunoSEQ Assay, a bias-controlled multiplex PCR, was used to amplify TCRbeta CDR3 regions from genomic DNA. On the authors' methods: Within the assay, amplification of reference gene primers was used to estimate how many nucleated cells each sample contained. To quantify the absolute abundance of each unique TCRbeta CDR3 rearrangement, sequence reads were collapsed and filtered. Productive Simpson clonality was computed per sample as the square root of Simpson's diversity index over productive rearrangements. Not all clones reach the TCRdb copy of this immuneACCESS table, which keeps in-frame sequences only. Checked studies attribute under half of the gap to unresolved V genes and leave the rest unexplained. V and J calls and clone size are given by that table; D and trimming were obtained from the DNA. A total of about 220,000 clones appear in this sample, about 79% of them only once. Of the sample, roughly 1.3% falls within the top ten clones.

Participants in the prospective study were aged roughly 18 to 95 years, lived in some 24 United States geographic areas, and enrolled through a virtual design. To assign participants to cohorts, the prospective study relied on clinical history that participants themselves reported in a screening survey and a study questionnaire. In the prospective study, mobile phlebotomists collected whole blood, serum and a nasopharyngeal or oropharyngeal swab from each participant. Over a 2-month period, participants in the prospective study had the option of providing additional blood draws and questionnaires. Prospective study blood samples were shipped either frozen or at room temperature before DNA extraction. Summary of the overall study and its limitations: The quantity of clinical and demographic metadata differed by source and by participant and was supplied without curation.

This clonotype was sampled from a woman aged 40-49 years with acute COVID-19. Material for sequencing was PBMCs or T cells enriched from blood (not recorded which).

The base sequence is TGTGCCAGCAGTGGACTAGCGGGGGGCTACAATGAGCAGTTCTTC. It is translated as CASSGLAGGYNEQFF. The sequence links TRBV2 to TRBJ2-1, with TRBD2 identical over 13 junction bases. CDR1 SNHLY and CDR2 FYNNEI were looked up in the germline V gene. Trimming accounts for 4 bases at V and 3 bases at J, while the number of junction bases matched to no gene is 0. Its CDR3 holds 15 amino acids, cysteine through phenylalanine. Of all the DNA, just the CDR3 is kept, 45 bases in frame from base 1.